The clone carrying this T cell receptor (beta chain) was seen many times. TCRdb called the 5' RACE reads again in MiXCR, with one record for every CDR3 protein. The data hold about 700,000 distinct CDR3 sequences, with 5.5% to 6.5% observed a single time. This entry belongs to a study of identical twins. This clonotype originated in a man aged 18 to 29 in good health. The sample comprised naive T cells sorted from blood.

DNA for the CDR3: TGTGCCAGCAGGGGACTAGCGGGGCTACCCTACAATGAGCAGTTCTTC. It is translated as CASRGLAGLPYNEQFF. The J gene is TRBJ2-1, the V gene TRBV12-3 or TRBV12-4, with 13 bases that match TRBD2. The CDR3 totals 16 residues. The junction had 4 bases not matched to a gene; V was cut back by 6 bases and J by 2 bases.